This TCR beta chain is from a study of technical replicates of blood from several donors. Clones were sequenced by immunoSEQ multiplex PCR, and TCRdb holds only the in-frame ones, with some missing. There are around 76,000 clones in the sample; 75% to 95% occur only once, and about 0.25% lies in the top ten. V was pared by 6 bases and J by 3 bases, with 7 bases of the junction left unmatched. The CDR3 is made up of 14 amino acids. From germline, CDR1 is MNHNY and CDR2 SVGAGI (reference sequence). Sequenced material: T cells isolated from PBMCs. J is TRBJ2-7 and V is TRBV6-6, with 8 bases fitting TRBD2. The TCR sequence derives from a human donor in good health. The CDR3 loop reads CASRSTSGGYEQYF. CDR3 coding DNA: TGTGCCAGCAGGTCTACTAGCGGCGGCTACGAGCAGTACTTC.